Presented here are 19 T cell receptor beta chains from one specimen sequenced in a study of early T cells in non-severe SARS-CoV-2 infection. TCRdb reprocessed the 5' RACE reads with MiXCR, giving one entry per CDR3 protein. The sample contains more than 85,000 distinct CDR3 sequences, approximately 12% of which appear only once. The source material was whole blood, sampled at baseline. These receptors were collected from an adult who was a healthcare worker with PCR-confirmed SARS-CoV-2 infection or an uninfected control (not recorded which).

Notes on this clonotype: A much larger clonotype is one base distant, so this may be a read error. The CDR3 coding sequence is TGCGCCAACAGCACTGGACAGGGAGGTCAGCCCCAGCATTTT. Translated, it gives CANSTGQGGQPQHF. The rearrangement uses TRBV5-1 and TRBJ1-5, with TRBD1 matching over 8 bases. Germline V CDR1 and CDR2: SGHRS, YFSETQ. The CDR3 runs 14 residues.

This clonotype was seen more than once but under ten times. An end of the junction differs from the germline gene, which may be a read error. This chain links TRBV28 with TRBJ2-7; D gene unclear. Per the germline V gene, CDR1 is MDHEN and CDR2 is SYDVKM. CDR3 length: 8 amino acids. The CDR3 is CASSLTNF. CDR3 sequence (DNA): TGTGCCAGCAGCCTCACCAACTTC.

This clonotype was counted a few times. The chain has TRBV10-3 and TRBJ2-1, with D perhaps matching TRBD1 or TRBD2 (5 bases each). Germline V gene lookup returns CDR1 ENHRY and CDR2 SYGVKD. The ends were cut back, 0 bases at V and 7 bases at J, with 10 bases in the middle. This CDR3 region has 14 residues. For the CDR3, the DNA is TGTGCCATCAGTGAGTCGACTGGGGGAAATGAGCAGTTCTTC. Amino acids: CAISESTGGNEQFF.

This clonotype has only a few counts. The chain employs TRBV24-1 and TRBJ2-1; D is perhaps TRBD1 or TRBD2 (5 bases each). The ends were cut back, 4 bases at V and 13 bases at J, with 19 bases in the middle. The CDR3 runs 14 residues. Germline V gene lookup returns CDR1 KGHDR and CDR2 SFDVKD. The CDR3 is CATSEARDPGSQFF. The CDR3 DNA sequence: TGTGCCACCAGTGAGGCCCGGGACCCCGGGTCCCAGTTCTTC.

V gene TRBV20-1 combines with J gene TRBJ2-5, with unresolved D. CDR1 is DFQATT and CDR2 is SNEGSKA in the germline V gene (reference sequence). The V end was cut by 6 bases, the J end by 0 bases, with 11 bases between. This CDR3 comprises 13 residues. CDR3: CSAPVGYQETQYF. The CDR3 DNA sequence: TGCAGTGCCCCCGTCGGGTACCAAGAGACCCAGTACTTC.

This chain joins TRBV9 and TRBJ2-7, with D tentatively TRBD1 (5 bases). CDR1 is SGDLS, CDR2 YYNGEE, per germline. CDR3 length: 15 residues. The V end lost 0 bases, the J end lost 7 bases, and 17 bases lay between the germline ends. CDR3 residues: CASSVEGRGPMEQYF. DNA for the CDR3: TGTGCCAGCAGCGTAGAAGGTAGGGGCCCTATGGAGCAGTACTTC. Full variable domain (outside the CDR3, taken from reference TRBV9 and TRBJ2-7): DSGVTQTPKHLITATGQRVTLRCSPRSGDLSVYWYQQSLDQGLQFLIQYYNGEERAKGNILERFSAQQFPDLHSELNLSSLELGDSALYFCASSVEGRGPMEQYFGPGTRLTVT.

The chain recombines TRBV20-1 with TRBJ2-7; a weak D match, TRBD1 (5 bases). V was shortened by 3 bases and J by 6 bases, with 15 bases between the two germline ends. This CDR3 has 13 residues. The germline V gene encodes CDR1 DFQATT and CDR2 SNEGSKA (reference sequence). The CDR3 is CSARVPGMSEQYF. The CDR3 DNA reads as TGCAGTGCTAGGGTGCCAGGGATGTCCGAGCAGTACTTC.

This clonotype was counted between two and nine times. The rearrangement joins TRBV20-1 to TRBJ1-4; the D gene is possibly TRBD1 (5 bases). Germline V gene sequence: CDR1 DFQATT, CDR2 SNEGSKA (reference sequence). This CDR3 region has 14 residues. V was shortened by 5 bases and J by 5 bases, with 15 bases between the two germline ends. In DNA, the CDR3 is TGCAGTGCTGCTGACACGGGGGGAAATGAAAAACTGTTTTTT. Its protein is CSAADTGGNEKLFF.

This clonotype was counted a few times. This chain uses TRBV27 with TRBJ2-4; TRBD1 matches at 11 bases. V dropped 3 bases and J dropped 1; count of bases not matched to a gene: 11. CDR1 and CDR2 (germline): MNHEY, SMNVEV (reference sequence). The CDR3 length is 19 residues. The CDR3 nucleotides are TGTGCCAGCAGTTTTTCTAGGACAGGGGGCGTTGGGGCCAAAAACATTCAGTACTTC. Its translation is CASSFSRTGGVGAKNIQYF.

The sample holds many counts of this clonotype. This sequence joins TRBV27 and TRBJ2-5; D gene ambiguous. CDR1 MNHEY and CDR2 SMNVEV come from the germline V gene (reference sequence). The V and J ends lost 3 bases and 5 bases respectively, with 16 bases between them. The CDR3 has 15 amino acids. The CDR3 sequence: CASSFLRTLTETQYF. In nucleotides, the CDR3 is TGTGCCAGCAGTTTCCTGCGGACCCTTACGGAGACCCAGTACTTC.

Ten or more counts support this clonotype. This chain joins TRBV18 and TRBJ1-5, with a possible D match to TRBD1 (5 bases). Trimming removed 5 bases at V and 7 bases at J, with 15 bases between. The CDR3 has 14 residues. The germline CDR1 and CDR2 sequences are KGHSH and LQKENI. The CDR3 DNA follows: TGTGCCAGCTCAAACCGGGCCGAGGGGCAGCCCCAGCATTTT. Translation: CASSNRAEGQPQHF.

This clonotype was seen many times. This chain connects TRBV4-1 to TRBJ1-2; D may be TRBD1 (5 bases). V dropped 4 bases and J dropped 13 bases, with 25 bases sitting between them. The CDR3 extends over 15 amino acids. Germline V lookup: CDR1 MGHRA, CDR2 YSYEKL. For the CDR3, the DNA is TGCGCCAGCAGCCTTACAATGGTCACGGAACCAAGGGGCACCTTC. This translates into CASSLTMVTEPRGTF.

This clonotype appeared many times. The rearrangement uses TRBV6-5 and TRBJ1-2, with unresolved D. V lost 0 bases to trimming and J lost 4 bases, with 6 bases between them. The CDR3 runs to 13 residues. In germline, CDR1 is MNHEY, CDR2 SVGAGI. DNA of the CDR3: TGTGCCAGCAGTTACTCAGAGATCTATGGCTACACCTTC. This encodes CASSYSEIYGYTF.

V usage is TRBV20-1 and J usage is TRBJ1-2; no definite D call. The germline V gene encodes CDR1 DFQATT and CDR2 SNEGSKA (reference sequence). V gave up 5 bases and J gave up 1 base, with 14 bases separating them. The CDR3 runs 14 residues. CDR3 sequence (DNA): TGCAGTGCTTTACCCGGCAGTGTTAACTATGGCTACACCTTC. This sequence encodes CSALPGSVNYGYTF.

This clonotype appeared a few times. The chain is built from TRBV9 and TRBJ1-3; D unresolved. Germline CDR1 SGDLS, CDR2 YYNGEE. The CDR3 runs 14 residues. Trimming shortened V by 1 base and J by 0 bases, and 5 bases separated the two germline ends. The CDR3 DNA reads TGTGCCAGCAGCGTATGGGACTCTGGAAACACCATATATTTT. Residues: CASSVWDSGNTIYF.

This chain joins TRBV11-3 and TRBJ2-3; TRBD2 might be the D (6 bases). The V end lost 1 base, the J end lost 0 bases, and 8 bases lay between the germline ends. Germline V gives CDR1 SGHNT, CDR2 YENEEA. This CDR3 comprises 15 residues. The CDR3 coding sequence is TGTGCCAGCAGCTTAGGGACTACGAGCACAGATACGCAGTATTTT. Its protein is CASSLGTTSTDTQYF. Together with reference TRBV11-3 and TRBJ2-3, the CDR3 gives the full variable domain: EAGVVQSPRYKIIEKKQPVAFWCNPISGHNTLYWYLQNLGQGPELLIRYENEEAVDDSQLPKDRFSAERLKGVDSTLKIQPAELGDSAVYLCASSLGTTSTDTQYFGPGTRLTVL.

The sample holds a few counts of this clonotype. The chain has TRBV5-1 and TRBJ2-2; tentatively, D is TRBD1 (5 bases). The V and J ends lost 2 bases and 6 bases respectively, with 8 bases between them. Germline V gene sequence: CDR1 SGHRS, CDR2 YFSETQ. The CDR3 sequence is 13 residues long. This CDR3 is CASSLQVAGELFF. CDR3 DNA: TGCGCCAGCAGCTTACAGGTGGCCGGGGAGCTGTTTTTT.

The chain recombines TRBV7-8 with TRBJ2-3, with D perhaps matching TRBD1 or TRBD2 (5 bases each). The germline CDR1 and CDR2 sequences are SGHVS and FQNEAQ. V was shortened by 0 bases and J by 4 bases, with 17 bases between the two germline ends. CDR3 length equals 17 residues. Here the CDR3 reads CASSLAFGDRGADTQYF. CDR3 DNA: TGTGCCAGCAGCTTAGCGTTTGGGGACCGAGGGGCAGATACGCAGTATTTT. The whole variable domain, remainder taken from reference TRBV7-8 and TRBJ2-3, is GAGVSQSPRYKVAKRGQDVALRCDPISGHVSLFWYQQALGQGPEFLTYFQNEAQLDKSGLPSDRFFAERPEGSVSTLKIQRTQQEDSAVYLCASSLAFGDRGADTQYFGPGTRLTVL.

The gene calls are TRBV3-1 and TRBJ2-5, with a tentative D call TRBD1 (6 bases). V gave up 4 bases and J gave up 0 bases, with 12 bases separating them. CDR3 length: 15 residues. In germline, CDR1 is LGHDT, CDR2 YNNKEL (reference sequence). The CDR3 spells CASSPRTADQETQYF. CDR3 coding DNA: TGTGCCAGCAGCCCCCGGACAGCAGACCAAGAGACCCAGTACTTC.